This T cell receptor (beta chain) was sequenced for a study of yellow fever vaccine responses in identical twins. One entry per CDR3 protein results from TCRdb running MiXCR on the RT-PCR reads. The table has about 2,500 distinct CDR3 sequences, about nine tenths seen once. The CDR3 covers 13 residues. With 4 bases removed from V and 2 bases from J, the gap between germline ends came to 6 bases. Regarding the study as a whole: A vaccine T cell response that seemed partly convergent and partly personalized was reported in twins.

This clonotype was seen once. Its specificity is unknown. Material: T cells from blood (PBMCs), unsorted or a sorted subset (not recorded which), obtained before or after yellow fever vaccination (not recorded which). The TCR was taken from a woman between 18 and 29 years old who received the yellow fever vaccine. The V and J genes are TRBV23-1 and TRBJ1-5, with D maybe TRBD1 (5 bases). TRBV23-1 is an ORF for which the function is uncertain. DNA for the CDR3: TGCGCCAGCAGTCGGGGCGGCAATCAGCCCCAGCATTTT. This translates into CASSRGGNQPQHF.